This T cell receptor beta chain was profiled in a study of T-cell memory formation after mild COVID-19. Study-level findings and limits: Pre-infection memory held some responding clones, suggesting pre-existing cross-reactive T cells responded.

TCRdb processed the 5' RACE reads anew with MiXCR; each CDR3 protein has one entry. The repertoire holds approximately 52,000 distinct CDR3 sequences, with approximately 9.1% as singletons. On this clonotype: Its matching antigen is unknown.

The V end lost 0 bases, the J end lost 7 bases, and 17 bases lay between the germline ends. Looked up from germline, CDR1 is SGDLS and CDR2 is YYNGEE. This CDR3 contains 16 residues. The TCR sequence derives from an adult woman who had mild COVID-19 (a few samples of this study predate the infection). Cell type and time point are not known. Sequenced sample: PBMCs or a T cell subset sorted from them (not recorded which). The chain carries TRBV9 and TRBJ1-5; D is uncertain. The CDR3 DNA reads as TGTGCCAGCAGCGTAGAACCCATACAAGGAAAGCAGCCCCAGCATTTT. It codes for CASSVEPIQGKQPQHF.